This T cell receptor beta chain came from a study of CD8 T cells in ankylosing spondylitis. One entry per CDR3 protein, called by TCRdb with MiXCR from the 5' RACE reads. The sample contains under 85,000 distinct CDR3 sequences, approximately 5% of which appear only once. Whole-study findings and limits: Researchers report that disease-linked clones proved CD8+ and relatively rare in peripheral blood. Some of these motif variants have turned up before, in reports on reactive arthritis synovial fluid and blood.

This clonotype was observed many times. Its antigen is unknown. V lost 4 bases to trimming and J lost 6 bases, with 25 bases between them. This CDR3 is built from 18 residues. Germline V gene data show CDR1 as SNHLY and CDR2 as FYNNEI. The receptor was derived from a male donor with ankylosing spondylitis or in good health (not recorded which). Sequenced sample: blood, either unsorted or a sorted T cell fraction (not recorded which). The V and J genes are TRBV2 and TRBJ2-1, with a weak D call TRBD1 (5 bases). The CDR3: CASSASQAFRIVVNEQFF. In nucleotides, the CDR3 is TGTGCCAGCAGTGCATCACAGGCTTTCCGCATTGTCGTCAATGAGCAGTTCTTC.